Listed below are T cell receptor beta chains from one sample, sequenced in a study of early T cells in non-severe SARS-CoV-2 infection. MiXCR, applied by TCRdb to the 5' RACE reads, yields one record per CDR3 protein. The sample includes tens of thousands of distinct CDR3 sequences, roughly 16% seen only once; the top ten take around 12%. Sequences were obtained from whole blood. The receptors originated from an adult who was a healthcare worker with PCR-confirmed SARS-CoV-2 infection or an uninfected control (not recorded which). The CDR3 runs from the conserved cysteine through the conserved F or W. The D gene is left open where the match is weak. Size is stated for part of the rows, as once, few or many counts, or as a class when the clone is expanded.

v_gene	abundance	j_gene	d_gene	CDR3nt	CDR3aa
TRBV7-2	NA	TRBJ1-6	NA	TGTGCCAGCAGCTTCAGACAGAGTCTTTCACCCCTCCACTTT	CASSFRQSLSPLHF
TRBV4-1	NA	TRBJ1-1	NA	TGCGCCAGCAGCCCTCTAGGATTCATGAACACTGAAGCTTTCTTT	CASSPLGFMNTEAFF
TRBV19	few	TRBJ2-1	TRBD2	TGTGCCACCACCTGGGGGGGGGACAATGAGCAGTTCTTC	CATTWGGDNEQFF
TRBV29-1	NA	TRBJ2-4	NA	TGCAGCGTTAGGAACACTCTAGCCAAAAACATTCAGTACTTC	CSVRNTLAKNIQYF
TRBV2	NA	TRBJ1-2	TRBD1	TGTGCCAGCAGTGATTCGGGACAGGTCTTTGGCTACACCTTC	CASSDSGQVFGYTF
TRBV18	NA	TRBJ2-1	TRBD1	TGTGCCAGCTCACCACCGACAGGGGCCTACAATGAGCAGTTCTTC	CASSPPTGAYNEQFF
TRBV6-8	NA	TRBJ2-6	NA	TGTGCCAGCACCGCTGCGGGCCTACGTGGGGCCAACGTCCTGACTTTC	CASTAAGLRGANVLTF
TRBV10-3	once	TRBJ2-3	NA	TGTGCCATCAGTGACTCTAATACAGATACGCAGTATTTT	CAISDSNTDTQYF
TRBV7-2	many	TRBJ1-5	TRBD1	TGTGCCAGCCACGCAACAGGGGGACACATCGATCAGCCCCAGCATTTT	CASHATGGHIDQPQHF
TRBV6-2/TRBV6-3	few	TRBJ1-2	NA	TGTGCCAGCGGTGGAGGGGCAGGGACGCGTCGTGGCTACACCTTC	CASGGGAGTRRGYTF
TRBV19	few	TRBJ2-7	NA	TGTGCCAGTAGTATGCCCGGTTTACCCTACGAGCAGTACTTC	CASSMPGLPYEQYF
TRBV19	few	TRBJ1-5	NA	TGTGCCAGTAGTCTCCAAGGAGGGAGCAATCAGCCCCAGCATTTT	CASSLQGGSNQPQHF
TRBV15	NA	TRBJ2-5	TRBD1	TGTGCCACCGGACAGGACCACCAAGAGACCCAGTACTTC	CATGQDHQETQYF
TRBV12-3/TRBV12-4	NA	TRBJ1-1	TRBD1	TGTGCCAGCAGAACCGGGACAGGGGTGGGTGAAGCTTTCTTT	CASRTGTGVGEAFF
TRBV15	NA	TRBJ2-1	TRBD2	TGTGCCACCAGCAGAGATTACAGGACTAGCGGGAGGGGGTCCGTGAATGAGCAGTTCTTC	CATSRDYRTSGRGSVNEQFF
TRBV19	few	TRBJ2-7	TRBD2	TGTGCCAGTAGTCTTACCTTAGCGGGACTAGCGGACCTATCCTACGAGCAGTACTTC	CASSLTLAGLADLSYEQYF
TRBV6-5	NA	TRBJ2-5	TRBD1	TGTGCCAGCAGGTCGGGACAGGAGAGGGAGACCCAGTACTTC	CASRSGQERETQYF
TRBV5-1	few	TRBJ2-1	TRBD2	TGCGCCAGCAGCTCCAATGAGGCGGGAGCAAGTGAGCAGTTCTTC	CASSSNEAGASEQFF
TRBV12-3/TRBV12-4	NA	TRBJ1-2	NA	TGTGCCAGCAGTCACGGACCCGTCTATGGCTACACCTTC	CASSHGPVYGYTF
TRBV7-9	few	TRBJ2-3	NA	TGTGCCAGCAGCTTAAGTCCTCGGGACAGCACAGATACGCAGTATTTT	CASSLSPRDSTDTQYF
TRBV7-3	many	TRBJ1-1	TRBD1	TGTGCCAGCAGCTCTCAGGGGGCTCGAAGTAAAGCTTTCTTT	CASSSQGARSKAFF
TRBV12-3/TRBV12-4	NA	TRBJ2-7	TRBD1	TGTGCCAGCAGCCCTGGGACAGGGGCTCAGCAGTACTTC	CASSPGTGAQQYF
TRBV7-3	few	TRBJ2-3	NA	TGTGCCGGAAAGTCTAGCGTCACTAGCACAGATACGCAGTATTTT	CAGKSSVTSTDTQYF
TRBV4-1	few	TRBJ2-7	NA	TGCGCCAGCAGCAAATCACAGGGTCACGAGCAGTACTTC	CASSKSQGHEQYF
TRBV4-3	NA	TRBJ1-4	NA	TGCGCCAGCAGCCCGAGTTCAGGAAACCGTGGTAAAAAACTGTTTTTT	CASSPSSGNRGKKLFF
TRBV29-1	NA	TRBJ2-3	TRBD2	TGCAGCGTGGTGGACGGGAGGGGCACAGATACGCAGTATTTT	CSVVDGRGTDTQYF
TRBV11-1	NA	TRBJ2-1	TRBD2	TGTGCCAGCAGCTCCCGACTAGCGAGGAATGAGCAGTTCTTC	CASSSRLARNEQFF
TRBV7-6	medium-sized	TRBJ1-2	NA	TGTGCCAGCAGCTTAGCAGACGCCGGGACATATGGCTACACCTTC	CASSLADAGTYGYTF
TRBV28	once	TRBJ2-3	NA	TGTGCCACCTTCTACGGAGAAGATACGCAGTATTTT	CATFYGEDTQYF
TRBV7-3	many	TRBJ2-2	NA	TGTGCCAGCCGATACGGAGGCACCGGGGAGCTGTTTTTT	CASRYGGTGELFF
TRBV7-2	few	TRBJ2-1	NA	TGTGCCAGCAGCCACGACGGGACTTTGGGAGCCGATGAGCAGTTCTTC	CASSHDGTLGADEQFF
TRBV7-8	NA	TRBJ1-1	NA	TGTGCCAGCAGCCCATGGTCCTACACTGAAGCTTTCTTT	CASSPWSYTEAFF
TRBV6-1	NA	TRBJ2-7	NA	TGTGCCAGCAGTGCCCCCCTTAGCACCTACGAGCAGTACTTC	CASSAPLSTYEQYF
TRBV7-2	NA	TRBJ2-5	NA	TGTGCCAGCAGCTTAGGAGGCCTCCAAGAGACCCAGTACTTC	CASSLGGLQETQYF
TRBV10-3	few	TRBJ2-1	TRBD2	TGTGCCATCAGTGAACCGGGACTAGCGGACAATGAGCAGTTCTTC	CAISEPGLADNEQFF
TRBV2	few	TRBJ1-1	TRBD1	TGTGCCAGCAGAGACAGGGGAGCTTTCTTT	CASRDRGAFF
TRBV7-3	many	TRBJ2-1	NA	TGTGCCAGCAGCTCCGCAGGGAGTCTGGCTGAGCAGTTCTTC	CASSSAGSLAEQFF
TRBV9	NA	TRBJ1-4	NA	TGTGCCAGCAGCCCAGGGGTGGCAACTAATGAAAAACTGTTTTTT	CASSPGVATNEKLFF
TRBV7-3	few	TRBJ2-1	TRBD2	TGTGCCAGCAGCTTATTTGCGGGAGGGCGCGGTGAGCAGTTCTTC	CASSLFAGGRGEQFF
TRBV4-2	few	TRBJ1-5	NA	TGTGCCAGCAGCCAAGATCAGGGAAGCAATCAGCCCCAGCATTTT	CASSQDQGSNQPQHF
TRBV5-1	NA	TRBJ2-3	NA	TGCGCCAGCAGCCCGGCCGGGCTGCGGGATACGCAGTATTTT	CASSPAGLRDTQYF
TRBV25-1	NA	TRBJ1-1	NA	TGTGCCAGCAGTGCCAACTTCTTCACTGAAGCTTTCTTT	CASSANFFTEAFF
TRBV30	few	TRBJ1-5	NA	TGTGCCTGGAGTGTACAGGCTCGGAGCAATCAGCCCCAGCATTTT	CAWSVQARSNQPQHF